This T cell receptor beta chain was retrieved from a study of T cell responses to AZD1222 COVID-19 vaccine. Whether given at about 4 or about 12 weeks, second doses were pooled. The germline V and J ends were trimmed by 4 bases and 2 bases, with 4 bases remaining between them. In germline, CDR1 is KGHSH, CDR2 LQKENI. The length of the CDR3 is 12 residues. Regarding the study as a whole: With two AZD1222 doses given, Spike-specific TCR breadth and depth both rose. Mapped onto spike, vaccine-associated CD4 TCRs spanned it and were dominant at 160-218 and 743-854.

Regarding this clone: Its cognate antigen is unknown.

Profiling relied on immunoSEQ multiplex PCR, and the TCRdb table lists in-frame clones only, not all of them. The sample shows around 100,000 clones, 80% to 90% of them seen only once. The V call is TRBV18, the J call TRBJ2-3; D is unclear. The receptor comes from an adult who received the AZD1222 COVID-19 vaccine. The starting material was peripheral blood, obtained 28 days after the second AZD1222 dose. The CDR3 loop reads CASSHFTDTQYF. CDR3 nucleotide sequence: TGTGCCAGCTCACACTTCACAGATACGCAGTATTTT.